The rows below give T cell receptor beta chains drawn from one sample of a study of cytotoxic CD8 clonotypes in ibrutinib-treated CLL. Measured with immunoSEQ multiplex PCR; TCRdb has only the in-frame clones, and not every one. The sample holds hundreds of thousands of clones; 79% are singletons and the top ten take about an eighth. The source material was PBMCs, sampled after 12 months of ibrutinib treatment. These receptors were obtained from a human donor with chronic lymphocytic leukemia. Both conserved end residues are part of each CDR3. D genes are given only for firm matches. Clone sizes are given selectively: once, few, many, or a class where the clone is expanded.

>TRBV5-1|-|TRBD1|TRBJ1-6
CASSLDRGDSPLHF
TGCGCCAGCAGCTTAGACAGGGGAGATTCACCCCTCCACTTT
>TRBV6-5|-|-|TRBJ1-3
CASHGSGNTIYF
TGTGCCAGCCACGGTTCTGGAAACACCATATATTTT
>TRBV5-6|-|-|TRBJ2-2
CASSLDRDYVNTGELFF
TGTGCCAGCAGCTTGGACAGGGACTACGTAAACACCGGGGAGCTGTTTTTT
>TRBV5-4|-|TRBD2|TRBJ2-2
CASSRRTRTNTGELFF
TGTGCCAGCAGTCGGAGGACTAGAACGAACACCGGGGAGCTGTTTTTT
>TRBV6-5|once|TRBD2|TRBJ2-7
CASRYRTSGTYEQYF
TGTGCCAGCAGATATCGGACTAGCGGGACATACGAGCAGTACTTC
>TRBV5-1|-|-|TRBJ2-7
CASSLDPATRGYPYEQYF
TGCGCCAGCAGCTTGGACCCTGCCACCAGGGGCTACCCCTACGAGCAGTACTTC
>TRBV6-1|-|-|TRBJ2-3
CASSSTRTVTDTQYF
TGTGCCAGCAGTTCGACACGGACTGTCACAGATACGCAGTATTTT
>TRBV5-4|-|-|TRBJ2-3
CASSPRGRDTDTQYF
TGTGCCAGCAGCCCCCGGGGCAGGGACACAGATACGCAGTATTTT
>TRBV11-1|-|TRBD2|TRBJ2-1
CASSRTSGSYNEQFF
TGTGCCAGCAGCCGCACTAGCGGGAGTTACAATGAGCAGTTCTTC
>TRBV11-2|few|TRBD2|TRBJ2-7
CASSTTSGYEQYF
TGTGCCAGCAGCACTACTAGCGGATACGAGCAGTACTTC
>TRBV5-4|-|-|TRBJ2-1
CASSFGGPLYNEQFF
TGTGCCAGCTCATTCGGGGGGCCGCTTTACAATGAGCAGTTCTTC
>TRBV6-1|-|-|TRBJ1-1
CASSEVGDTEAFF
TGTGCCAGCAGCGAAGTAGGGGACACTGAAGCTTTCTTT
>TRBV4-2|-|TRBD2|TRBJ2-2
CASSQASGAGRELFF
TGTGCCAGCAGCCAAGCAAGCGGGGCGGGCCGGGAGCTGTTTTTT
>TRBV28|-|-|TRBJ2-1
CASTPPGLNEQFF
TGTGCCAGCACCCCCCCGGGTCTGAATGAGCAGTTCTTC
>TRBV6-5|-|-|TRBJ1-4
CASSYWQHNEKLFF
TGTGCCAGCAGTTACTGGCAGCATAATGAAAAACTGTTTTTT
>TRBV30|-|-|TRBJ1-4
CAWSDGIRGEKLFF
TGTGCCTGGAGTGACGGAATACGGGGTGAAAAACTGTTTTTT
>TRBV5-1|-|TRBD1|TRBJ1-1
CASSLGQVHMNTEAFF
TGCGCCAGCAGCCTGGGACAGGTTCATATGAACACTGAAGCTTTCTTT
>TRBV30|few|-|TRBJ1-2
CAGAFRILGYTF
TGTGCCGGAGCATTTCGGATTTTGGGCTACACCTTC
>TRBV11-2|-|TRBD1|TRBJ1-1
CASSPGQGWTEAFF
TGTGCCAGCAGCCCCGGACAGGGGTGGACTGAAGCTTTCTTT
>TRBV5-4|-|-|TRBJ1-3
CATQDRHTSGNTIYF
TGTGCCACCCAGGACCGCCACACCTCTGGAAACACCATATATTTT
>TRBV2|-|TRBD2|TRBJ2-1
CASSEGDYANEQFF
TGTGCCAGCAGTGAAGGGGACTATGCCAATGAGCAGTTCTTC
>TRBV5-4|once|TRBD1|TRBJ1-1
CASSLSRGREEAFF
TGTGCCAGCAGCTTATCCAGGGGGCGTGAGGAAGCTTTCTTT
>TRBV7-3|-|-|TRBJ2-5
CASSLTREETQYF
TGTGCCAGCAGCTTAACGAGGGAAGAGACCCAGTACTTC
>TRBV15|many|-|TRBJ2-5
CATAGGRSETQYF
TGTGCCACCGCCGGTGGGAGGTCAGAGACCCAGTACTTC
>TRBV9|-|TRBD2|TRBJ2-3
CASSASGGVRQYF
TGTGCCAGCAGCGCCTCCGGGGGGGTCCGGCAGTATTTT
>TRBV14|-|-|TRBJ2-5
CASSQAGAQYF
TGTGCCAGCAGCCAAGCAGGGGCCCAGTACTTC
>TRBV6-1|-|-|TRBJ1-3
CASSGQTSGNTIYF
TGTGCCAGCTCGGGCCAGACCTCTGGAAACACCATATATTTT
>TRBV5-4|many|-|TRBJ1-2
CASSLAGMSFYGYTF
TGTGCCAGCAGCCTCGCAGGGATGTCATTCTATGGCTACACCTTC
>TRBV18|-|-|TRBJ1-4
CASSPLSGLPNEKLFF
TGTGCCAGCTCACCACTCTCGGGACTCCCTAATGAAAAACTGTTTTTT
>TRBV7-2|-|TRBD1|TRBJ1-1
CASSPRGQVTEAFF
TGTGCCAGCAGCCCCAGGGGGCAGGTCACTGAAGCTTTCTTT
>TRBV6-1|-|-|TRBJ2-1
CASSGPAGYNEQFF
TGTGCCAGCAGCGGACCCGCGGGGTACAATGAGCAGTTCTTC
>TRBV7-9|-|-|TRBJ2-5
CASTSPRRGETQYF
TGTGCCAGCACTTCCCCTCGGCGGGGAGAGACCCAGTACTTC
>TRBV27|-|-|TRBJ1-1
CASSLRQGNTEAFF
TGTGCCAGCAGTTTACGGCAGGGCAACACTGAAGCTTTCTTT
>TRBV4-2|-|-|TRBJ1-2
CASSQGDGNYGYTF
TGTGCCAGCAGCCAAGGGGACGGGAACTATGGCTACACCTTC
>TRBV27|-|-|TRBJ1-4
CASSLGGAANEKLFF
TGTGCCAGCAGTTTGGGGGGGGCGGCTAATGAAAAACTGTTTTTT
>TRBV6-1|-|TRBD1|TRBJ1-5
CASRITGVQPQHF
TGTGCCAGCAGGATCACAGGGGTTCAGCCCCAGCATTTT
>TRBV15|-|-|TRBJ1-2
CATSRGGPSLYGYTF
TGTGCCACCAGCAGAGGTGGACCGAGCCTTTATGGCTACACCTTC
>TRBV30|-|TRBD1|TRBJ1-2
CAWSTGTAYGYTF
TGTGCCTGGAGTACCGGGACAGCCTATGGCTACACCTTC
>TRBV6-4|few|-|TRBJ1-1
CASRDSTDTEAFF
TGTGCCAGCAGGGACTCGACAGACACTGAAGCTTTCTTT
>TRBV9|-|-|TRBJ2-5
CASSVAQGGKETQYF
TGTGCCAGCAGCGTAGCTCAGGGTGGGAAAGAGACCCAGTACTTC
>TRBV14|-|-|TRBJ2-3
CASSQHEGDTQYF
TGTGCCAGCAGCCAACACGAGGGGGATACGCAGTATTTT
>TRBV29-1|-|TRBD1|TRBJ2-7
CSVAGGNYEQYF
TGCAGCGTTGCAGGGGGCAACTACGAGCAGTACTTC
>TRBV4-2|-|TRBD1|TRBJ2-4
CASSQTDRGTKNIQYF
TGTGCCAGCAGCCAAACCGACAGGGGGACCAAAAACATTCAGTACTTC
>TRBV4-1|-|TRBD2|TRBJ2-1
CASSQGRTSGSTDEQFF
TGCGCCAGCAGCCAAGGGAGGACTAGCGGGAGTACGGATGAGCAGTTCTTC
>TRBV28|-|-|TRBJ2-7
CASSLEGSYEQYF
TGTGCCAGCAGTTTGGAGGGTTCCTACGAGCAGTACTTC
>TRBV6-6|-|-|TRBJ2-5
CASSWGATTETQYF
TGTGCCAGCAGTTGGGGGGCAACTACAGAGACCCAGTACTTC
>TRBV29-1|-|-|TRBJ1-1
CSVRVDVEAFF
TGCAGCGTTCGTGTTGACGTTGAAGCTTTCTTT
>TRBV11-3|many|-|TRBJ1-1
CASSQGGRTEAFF
TGTGCCAGCAGCCAGGGTGGACGGACTGAAGCTTTCTTT
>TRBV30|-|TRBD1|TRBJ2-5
CAWRSGGWEETQYF
TGTGCCTGGAGGTCAGGGGGCTGGGAAGAGACCCAGTACTTC
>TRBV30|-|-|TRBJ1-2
CAWKGGRHNYGYTF
TGTGCCTGGAAGGGCGGAAGACACAACTATGGCTACACCTTC
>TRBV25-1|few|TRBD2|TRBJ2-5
CASSEGTTLVETQYF
TGTGCCAGCAGTGAAGGGACTACATTAGTGGAGACCCAGTACTTC
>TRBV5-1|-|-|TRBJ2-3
CASSLAWSPQLRTDTQYF
TGCGCCAGCAGCTTGGCCTGGTCCCCGCAGCTGCGCACAGATACGCAGTATTTT
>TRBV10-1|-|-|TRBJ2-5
CASSEGKGIQETQYF
TGCGCCAGCAGCGAGGGGAAGGGGATCCAAGAGACCCAGTACTTC